The subject of this entry is one T cell receptor (beta chain). What it binds is not known. The data were obtained in a study of cytomegalovirus exposure and HLA in healthy donors. PCR used 60 Vbeta primers and 13 Jbeta primers. The protocol was immunoSEQ multiplex PCR, while the TCRdb copy is restricted to in-frame clones and leaves out a portion. The sample includes 85,000 to 90,000 clones. This CDR3 is 15 amino acids long. V shed 1 base and J shed 0 bases, with 8 bases lying between them. Germline V gene data show CDR1 as SGHRS and CDR2 as YFSETQ. Overall study results and limits: A previous analysis found most TCR beta V segments productive roughly 90% or roughly 30% of the time. In vitro testing confirmed a few CMV-associated chains as specific for CMV antigens. Later analysis demonstrated an association between a missense DCLRE1C variant and TCR beta V- and J-gene trimming.

The chain recombines TRBV5-1 with TRBJ2-1; maybe TRBD2 (6 bases). Sample: PBMCs. This clonotype was obtained from a man aged 50-60 years in good health and CMV-seropositive. Written as DNA, the CDR3 is TGCGCCAGCAGCTTGAATAGCGGCTCCTACAATGAGCAGTTCTTC. It yields the protein CASSLNSGSYNEQFF.